This T cell receptor (beta chain) is drawn from a study of cytomegalovirus exposure and HLA in healthy donors. The primer mix had 60 Vbeta and 13 Jbeta primers. Data came from immunoSEQ multiplex PCR; TCRdb stores just in-frame clones and leaves some out. The table shows about 200,000 clones, with approximately 78% occurring only once. V was clipped by 8 bases and J by 2 bases; unmatched bases: 5. This CDR3 contains 13 residues. Germline V gene lookup returns CDR1 KGHSH and CDR2 LQKENI. The table lists this clone with a count of one. Sequencing input: PBMCs. This clonotype originated in a woman aged 18 to 35 in good health and CMV-seronegative. The J gene is TRBJ2-5, the V gene TRBV18; 7 nucleotides agree with TRBD1. The CDR3 loop is CASQGQRQETQYF. The CDR3 coding sequence is TGTGCCAGCCAGGGACAGCGTCAAGAGACCCAGTACTTC. The full variable domain, its missing parts supplied by reference TRBV18 and TRBJ2-5, is NAGVMQNPRHLVRRRGQEARLRCSPMKGHSHVYWYRQLPEEGLKFMVYLQKENIIDESGMPKERFSAEFPKEGPSILRIQQVVRGDSAAYFCASQGQRQETQYFGPGTRLLVL.